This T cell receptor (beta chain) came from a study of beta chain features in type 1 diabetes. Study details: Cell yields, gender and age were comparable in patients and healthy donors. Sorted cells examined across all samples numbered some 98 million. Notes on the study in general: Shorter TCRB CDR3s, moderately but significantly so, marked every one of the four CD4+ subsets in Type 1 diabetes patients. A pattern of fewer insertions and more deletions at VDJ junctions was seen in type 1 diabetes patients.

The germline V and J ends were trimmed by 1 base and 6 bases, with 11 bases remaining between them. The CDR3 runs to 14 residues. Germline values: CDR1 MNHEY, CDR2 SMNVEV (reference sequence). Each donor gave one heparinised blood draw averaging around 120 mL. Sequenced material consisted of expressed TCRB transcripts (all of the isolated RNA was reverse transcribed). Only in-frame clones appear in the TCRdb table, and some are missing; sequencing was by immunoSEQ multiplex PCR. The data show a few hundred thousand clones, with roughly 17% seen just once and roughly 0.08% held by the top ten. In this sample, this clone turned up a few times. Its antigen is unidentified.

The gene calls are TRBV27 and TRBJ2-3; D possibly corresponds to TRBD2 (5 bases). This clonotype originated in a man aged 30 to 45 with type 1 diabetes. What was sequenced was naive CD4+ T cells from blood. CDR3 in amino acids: CASSLLASRDTQYF. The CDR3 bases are TGTGCCAGCAGTTTATTGGCTAGCCGGGATACGCAGTATTTT.